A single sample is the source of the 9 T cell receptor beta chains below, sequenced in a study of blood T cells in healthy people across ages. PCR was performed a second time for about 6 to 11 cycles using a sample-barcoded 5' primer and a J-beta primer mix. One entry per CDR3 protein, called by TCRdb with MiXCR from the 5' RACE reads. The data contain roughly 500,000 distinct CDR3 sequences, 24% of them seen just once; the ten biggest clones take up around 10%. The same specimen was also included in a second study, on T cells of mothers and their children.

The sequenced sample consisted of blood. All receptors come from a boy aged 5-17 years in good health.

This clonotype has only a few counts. CDR3 nucleotides: TGTGCCAGCAGTTCCAAAAGCGGGAGTTGGGCAGATACGCAGTATTTT. Its protein product is CASSSKSGSWADTQYF. The gene calls are TRBV28 and TRBJ2-3, with 8 positions matching TRBD2. The germline CDR1 and CDR2 sequences are MDHEN and SYDVKM. V was pared by 4 bases and J by 4 bases, with 10 bases of the junction left unmatched. CDR3 length equals 16 residues. The whole variable domain, filled in from reference TRBV28 and TRBJ2-3, reads DVKVTQSSRYLVKRTGEKVFLECVQDMDHENMFWYRQDPGLGLRLIYFSYDVKMKEKGDIPEGYSVSREKKERFSLILESASTNQTSMYLCASSSKSGSWADTQYFGPGTRLTVL.

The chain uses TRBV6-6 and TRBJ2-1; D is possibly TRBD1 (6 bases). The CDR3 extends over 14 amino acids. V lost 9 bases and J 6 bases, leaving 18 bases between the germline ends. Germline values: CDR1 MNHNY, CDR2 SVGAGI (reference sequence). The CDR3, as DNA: TGTGCCAGTTACCCGCGGCAGGGGTTCAATGAGCAGTTCTTC. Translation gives CASYPRQGFNEQFF.

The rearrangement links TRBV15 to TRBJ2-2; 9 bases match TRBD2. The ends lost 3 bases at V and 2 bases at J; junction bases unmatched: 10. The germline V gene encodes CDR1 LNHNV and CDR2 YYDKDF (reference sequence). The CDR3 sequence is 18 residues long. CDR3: CATSSQGSGRENTGELFF. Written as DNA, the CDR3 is TGTGCCACCAGCAGCCAAGGTAGCGGGAGAGAAAACACCGGGGAGCTGTTTTTT.

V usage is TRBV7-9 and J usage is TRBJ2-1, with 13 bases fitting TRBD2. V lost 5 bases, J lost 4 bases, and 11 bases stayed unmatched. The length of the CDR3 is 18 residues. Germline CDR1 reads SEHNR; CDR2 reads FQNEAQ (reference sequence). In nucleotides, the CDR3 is TGTGCCAGCAGCCCTAAGCCGACTAGCGGGAGGAATTACAATGAGCAGTTCTTC. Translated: CASSPKPTSGRNYNEQFF. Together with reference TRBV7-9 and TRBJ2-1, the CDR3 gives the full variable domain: DTGVSQNPRHKITKRGQNVTFRCDPISEHNRLYWYRQTLGQGPEFLTYFQNEAQLEKSRLLSDRFSAERPKGSFSTLEIQRTEQGDSAMYLCASSPKPTSGRNYNEQFFGPGTRLTVL.

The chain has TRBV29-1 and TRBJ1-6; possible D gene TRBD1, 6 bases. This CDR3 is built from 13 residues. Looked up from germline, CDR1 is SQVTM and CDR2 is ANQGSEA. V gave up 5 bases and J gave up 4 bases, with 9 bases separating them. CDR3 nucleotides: TGCAGCGTTAAGGACAGTTATAATTCACCCCTCCACTTT. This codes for CSVKDSYNSPLHF.

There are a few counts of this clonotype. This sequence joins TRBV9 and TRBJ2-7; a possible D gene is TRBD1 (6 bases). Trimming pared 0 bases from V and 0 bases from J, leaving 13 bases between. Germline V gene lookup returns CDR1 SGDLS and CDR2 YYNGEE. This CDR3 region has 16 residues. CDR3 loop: CASSVGVGGSSYEQYF. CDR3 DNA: TGTGCCAGCAGCGTAGGTGTAGGGGGATCCTCCTACGAGCAGTACTTC.

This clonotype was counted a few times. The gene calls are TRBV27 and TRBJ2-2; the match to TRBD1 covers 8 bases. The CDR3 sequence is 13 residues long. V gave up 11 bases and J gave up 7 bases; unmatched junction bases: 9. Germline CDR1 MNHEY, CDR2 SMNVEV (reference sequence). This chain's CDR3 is CACRTGMSGELFF. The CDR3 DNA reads TGTGCCTGCCGGACAGGGATGAGCGGGGAGCTGTTTTTT.

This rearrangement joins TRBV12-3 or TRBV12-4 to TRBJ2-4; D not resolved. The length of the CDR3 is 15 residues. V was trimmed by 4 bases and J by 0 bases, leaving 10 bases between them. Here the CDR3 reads CASSSQALAKNIQYF. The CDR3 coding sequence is TGTGCCAGCAGTTCCCAGGCCTTAGCCAAAAACATTCAGTACTTC.

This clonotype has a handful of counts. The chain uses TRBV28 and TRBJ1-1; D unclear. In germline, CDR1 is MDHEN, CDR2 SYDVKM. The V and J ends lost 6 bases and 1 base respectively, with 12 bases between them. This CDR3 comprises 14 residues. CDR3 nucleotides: TGTGCCAGCAGCCCCGAACGGTGGAACACTGAAGCTTTCTTT. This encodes CASSPERWNTEAFF. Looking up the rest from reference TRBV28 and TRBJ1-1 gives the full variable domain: DVKVTQSSRYLVKRTGEKVFLECVQDMDHENMFWYRQDPGLGLRLIYFSYDVKMKEKGDIPEGYSVSREKKERFSLILESASTNQTSMYLCASSPERWNTEAFFGQGTRLTVV.